A single sample gave rise to the 21 T cell receptor beta chains below, sequenced in a study of T cell responses to AZD1222 COVID-19 vaccine. The protocol was immunoSEQ multiplex PCR, while the TCRdb copy is restricted to in-frame clones and leaves out a portion. The table shows approximately 67,000 clones, with 83% occurring only once. The sample was peripheral blood, taken 28 days after the second AZD1222 dose. These receptors were obtained from an adult who received the AZD1222 COVID-19 vaccine.

CDR3 DNA: TGTGCCAGCAGTTTAGAGAGGGGCACTGAAGCTTTCTTT. Protein sequence: CASSLERGTEAFF. V usage is TRBV12-3 or TRBV12-4 and J usage is TRBJ1-1; a possible D gene is TRBD1 (5 bases). The CDR3 runs 13 residues. Deletions cut 1 base from V and 4 bases from J, with 7 bases between.

The chain employs TRBV30 and TRBJ2-1; D may be TRBD1 (5 bases). The germline V gene encodes CDR1 GTSNPN and CDR2 SVGIG (reference sequence). Deletions cut 7 bases from V and 0 bases from J, with 13 bases between. The CDR3 length is 14 residues. CDR3 sequence: CALTDPSSYNEQFF. The CDR3 DNA is TGTGCCTTGACAGACCCAAGCTCCTACAATGAGCAGTTCTTC.

The gene calls are TRBV19 and TRBJ2-7; perhaps TRBD2 as D (6 bases). The CDR3 runs 18 residues. Between the trimmed V and J ends, which lost 5 bases and 2 bases, there was a span of 25 bases. Looked up from germline, CDR1 is LNHDA and CDR2 is SQIVND (reference sequence). The CDR3 protein is CASSPSFPGLDVTYEQYF. The CDR3 nucleotides are TGTGCCAGTAGTCCCTCGTTTCCGGGACTCGATGTGACCTACGAGCAGTACTTC. The full variable domain, its missing parts supplied by reference TRBV19 and TRBJ2-7, is DGGITQSPKYLFRKEGQNVTLSCEQNLNHDAMYWYRQDPGQGLRLIYYSQIVNDFQKGDIAEGYSVSREKKESFPLTVTSAQKNPTAFYLCASSPSFPGLDVTYEQYFGPGTRLTVT.

The chain links TRBV27 to TRBJ2-1; D may be TRBD2 (7 bases). With 0 bases removed from V and 2 bases from J, the gap between germline ends came to 11 bases. The germline gives CDR1 MNHEY, CDR2 SMNVEV (reference sequence). The length of the CDR3 is 16 residues. CDR3 DNA sequence: TGTGCCAGCAGTTTATCGGGCGGGGGCACCTACAATGAGCAGTTCTTC. Its translation is CASSLSGGGTYNEQFF.

This clone was counted once. The gene calls are TRBV7-8 and TRBJ1-5; 8 nucleotides agree with TRBD1. The length of the CDR3 is 15 residues. The germline V gene encodes CDR1 SGHVS and CDR2 FQNEAQ. V lost 6 bases, J lost 4 bases, and 8 bases stayed unmatched. Here the CDR3 reads CASRRGQGGNQPQHF. CDR3 in DNA: TGTGCCAGCAGACGAGGACAGGGAGGAAATCAGCCCCAGCATTTT.

This chain links TRBV15 with TRBJ2-1; a weak D match, TRBD2 (8 bases). The CDR3 is made up of 16 amino acids. Germline CDR1 reads LNHNV; CDR2 reads YYDKDF (reference sequence). Trimming stripped 7 bases from V and 2 bases from J, with 18 bases between. The CDR3 here is CATTRGGQGAYNEQFF. In nucleotides, the CDR3 is TGTGCCACCACCCGGGGGGGCCAGGGGGCCTACAATGAGCAGTTCTTC.

V gene TRBV4-1 combines with J gene TRBJ2-7, with TRBD1 identical over 7 bases. From germline, CDR1 is MGHRA and CDR2 YSYEKL. This CDR3 region has 14 residues. J gave up 5 bases and V 5 bases, and 9 bases lay outside the gene matches. CDR3 residues: CASSTGTGAHEQYF. In DNA, the CDR3 is TGCGCCAGCAGCACCGGAACAGGGGCCCACGAGCAGTACTTC.

The chain carries TRBV2 and TRBJ2-4, with D possibly matching TRBD1 (5 bases). The length of the CDR3 is 16 residues. CDR1 and CDR2 from the germline V gene are SNHLY and FYNNEI. Trimming cost V 0 bases and J 6 bases, with 15 bases left between them. CDR3 loop: CASSEALQGNGNIQYF. The CDR3 DNA reads TGTGCCAGCAGTGAAGCGCTCCAGGGTAACGGAAACATTCAGTACTTC.

This clone has more than one count but fewer than ten. V and J are TRBV6-5 and TRBJ2-5; D perhaps matches TRBD1 (6 bases). The V and J ends lost 2 bases and 6 bases respectively, with 16 bases between them. The CDR3 loop spans 15 amino acids. Germline V gene data show CDR1 as MNHEY and CDR2 as SVGAGI. CDR3 sequence (DNA): TGTGCCAGCAGTTACGAAGGGGACATAGAAAAGACCCAGTACTTC. It yields the protein CASSYEGDIEKTQYF.

This clone was seen just once. The genes are TRBV24-1 and TRBJ1-1, with a possible D match to TRBD1 (6 bases). With 8 bases removed from V and 6 bases from J, the gap between germline ends came to 15 bases. This CDR3 is 13 amino acids long. From germline, CDR1 is KGHDR and CDR2 SFDVKD. CDR3 coding DNA: TGTGCCACCATTCGCAGGGGAAGTTCTGAAGCTTTCTTT. Protein product: CATIRRGSSEAFF.

The V call is TRBV5-1, the J call TRBJ2-1, with D unresolved. CDR3 size: 14 residues. Trimming removed 1 base from V and 1 base from J, with 6 bases in between. In germline, CDR1 is SGHRS, CDR2 YFSETQ. The CDR3 loop is CASSLSGSYNEQFF. CDR3 bases: TGCGCCAGCAGCTTGTCGGGTTCCTACAATGAGCAGTTCTTC.

The rearrangement joins TRBV7-9 to TRBJ2-2, with a weak D call TRBD2 (6 bases). The CDR3 totals 15 residues. Germline assignment: CDR1 SEHNR and CDR2 FQNEAQ (reference sequence). V shed 1 base and J shed 1 base, with 7 bases lying between them. In DNA, the CDR3 is TGTGCCAGCAGCTTAGTGGGGGGGAACACCGGGGAGCTGTTTTTT. It specifies CASSLVGGNTGELFF.

This clone was detected a few times. CDR3 nucleotides: TGTGCCAGCAGCCAAGATCCGACAGGTTCGGGGCGAGAGACCCAGTACTTC. Its translation is CASSQDPTGSGRETQYF. The V call is TRBV3-1 (or the pseudogene TRBV3-2), the J call TRBJ2-5, with D possibly being TRBD1 (6 bases). Germline-derived CDR1 and CDR2 are LGHDT and YNNKEL (reference sequence). The CDR3 consists of 17 residues. Trimming cost V 0 bases and J 4 bases, with 18 bases left between them.

This chain connects TRBV30 to TRBJ1-4; 9 nucleotides line up with TRBD1. Losses at the gene ends were 7 bases for V and 6 bases for J; bases not matched to a gene: 9. This CDR3 spans 14 amino acids. Germline V gene lookup returns CDR1 GTSNPN and CDR2 SVGIG (reference sequence). The CDR3 sequence is CASPGQGGDEKLFF. As DNA, the CDR3 is TGTGCCTCCCCGGGACAGGGAGGCGATGAAAAACTGTTTTTT.

The chain carries TRBV7-2 and TRBJ1-4, with 8 bases identical to TRBD1. V lost 5 bases, J lost 8 bases, and 10 bases stayed unmatched. Germline V CDR1 and CDR2: SGHTA, FQGNSA. The CDR3 is 15 residues long. The CDR3 here is CASSKDRGFTEKLFF. Written as DNA, the CDR3 is TGTGCCAGCAGCAAAGACAGGGGATTTACGGAAAAACTGTTTTTT.

This clone was counted at least ten times. This chain uses TRBV10-3 with TRBJ2-1; 8 bases agree with TRBD1. The ends lost 3 bases at V and 2 bases at J; junction bases unmatched: 9. Germline CDR1 is ENHRY and CDR2 is SYGVKD. The CDR3 extends over 17 amino acids. The CDR3 DNA reads as TGTGCCATCAGTGATTTACAGGGGGAATGGCCCTACAATGAGCAGTTCTTC. It is translated as CAISDLQGEWPYNEQFF.

The gene calls are TRBV19 and TRBJ2-6; 8 bases are shared with TRBD1. CDR3 length equals 15 residues. V dropped 6 bases and J dropped 1; count of bases not matched to a gene: 2. The germline gives CDR1 LNHDA, CDR2 SQIVND (reference sequence). CDR3 in DNA: TGTGCCAGTAGCGACAGGGGTTCTGGGGCCAACGTCCTGACTTTC. Protein sequence: CASSDRGSGANVLTF.

This clone was found once. The chain is built from TRBV7-6 and TRBJ2-7; 8 bases fit TRBD1. With V trimmed by 5 bases and J by 5 bases, 11 bases remained unmatched. CDR1 and CDR2 from the germline V gene are SGHVS and FNYEAQ. The CDR3 is 15 amino acids. CDR3 nucleotide sequence: TGTGCCAGCAGCCCAGGACAGGGTCCCCCAAACGAGCAGTACTTC. Translating gives CASSPGQGPPNEQYF. Complete variable domain (other parts from reference TRBV7-6 and TRBJ2-7): GAGVSQSPRYKVTKRGQDVALRCDPISGHVSLYWYRQALGQGPEFLTYFNYEAQQDKSGLPNDRFSAERPEGSISTLTIQRTEQRDSAMYRCASSPGQGPPNEQYFGPGTRLTVT.

J is TRBJ2-2 and V is TRBV16; 8 bases align to TRBD2. Germline V lookup: CDR1 KGHSY, CDR2 FQNENV. After removal of 0 bases from V and 5 bases from J, the junction contained 2 bases not matched to a gene. This CDR3 comprises 15 residues. This CDR3 reads CASSQSSGGTGELFF. The CDR3, as DNA: TGTGCCAGCAGCCAATCGTCGGGGGGGACCGGGGAGCTGTTTTTT. Full variable domain (outside the CDR3, taken from reference TRBV16 and TRBJ2-2): GEEVAQTPKHLVRGEGQKAKLYCAPIKGHSYVFWYQQVLKNEFKFLISFQNENVFDETGMPKERFSAKCLPNSPCSLEIQATKLEDSAVYFCASSQSSGGTGELFFGEGSRLTVL.

This chain uses TRBV27 with TRBJ1-6, with a tentative D call TRBD1 (6 bases). The germline gives CDR1 MNHEY, CDR2 SMNVEV (reference sequence). The CDR3 extends over 16 amino acids. The V and J ends lost 5 bases and 9 bases respectively, with 20 bases between them. CDR3 in amino acids: CASSQIGTIHLSPLHF. CDR3 sequence (DNA): TGTGCCAGCAGTCAGATAGGGACAATCCACCTTTCACCCCTCCACTTT.

This rearrangement joins TRBV4-2 to TRBJ1-5; D is unresolved. The CDR3 covers 14 residues. Germline V gives CDR1 LGHNA, CDR2 YNFKEQ. Trimming cost V 6 bases and J 2 bases, with 11 bases left between them. CDR3 bases: TGTGCCAGCAGTACGAGGTCGGGCAATCAGCCCCAGCATTTT. Translation gives CASSTRSGNQPQHF.